This T cell receptor (beta chain) was observed in a study of CXCR3-negative and CXCR3-positive naive CD8 T cells (dated 2019 in TCRdb). About the study as a whole: Approximately 140 million TRB reads were obtained in total, roughly 1.5 +/- 0.3 million reads per library. Data from roughly eleven donors, pooled across two independent experiments, went into the diversity and physicochemical repertoire analyses. TRBV-TRBJ cluster analysis included naive subsets from several donors and memory cells from 3 donors.

General findings and caveats noted by the study authors: TRBV-TRBJ usage was similar between naive CXCR3-negative and CXCR3-positive cells from the same donor, while memory cells showed distinct patterns. Repertoire diversity was comparably high in both naive subsets but much lower in memory CD8+ T cells. Because surface CD5, which is linked to self-reactivity in mice, was comparable between the naive subsets, TCR interaction strength was also inferred from the physicochemical properties of TRB CDR3s. CXCR3 expression partially decreased after cryopreservation, so most assays used freshly isolated PBMCs.

Taken from the germline V gene, the CDR1 and CDR2 loops are MNHEY and SVGEGT. From the cysteine through the phenylalanine, the CDR3 covers 13 amino acids. No DNA accompanies this entry. The sequencer was a NextSeq 550. The Human TCR Profiling Kit (MiLaboratory) was used to make UMI-labeled 5' RACE TRB cDNA libraries. The full amount of extracted RNA was used for cDNA synthesis, and the full amount of resulting cDNA was used for PCR amplification. Libraries were prepared in parallel with an identical number of PCR cycles. In the original analysis: With a requirement of at least two reads per UMI, MIGEC and MiXCR extracted about 50,000 +/- 10,000 unique UMI-labeled TRB cDNA molecules per library. Each library averaged roughly 40,000 +/- 10,000 functional in-frame TRB CDR3 nucleotide clonotypes without stop codons. Diversity metrics, including normalized Shannon-Wiener and Chao1, were computed in VDJtools after downsampling to 5000 UMI-labeled TRB molecules per sample. Clonotype-size-weighted physicochemical properties of the central five CDR3 residues (interaction energy, strength, volume and Kidera factor 4) were computed in VDJtools. The reads underwent TCRdb reprocessing, giving one record for each CDR3 protein sequence and no DNA. V and J calls and clone size were set by TCRdb, not the authors. This sample's table has entries for about 40,000 distinct CDR3 sequences. Roughly 8% of the sample goes to the ten largest clones.

Remarks on this clonotype: The antigen it recognizes is unknown.

Each CD8+ T cell subset was flow-sorted in triplicate, and 300,000 or so cells per subset were placed directly into RLT lysis buffer. Standard density gradient centrifugation was used to isolate peripheral blood mononuclear cells from buffy coats. Total RNA was extracted from sorted cells using an RNeasy Mini Kit. The origin of this receptor is a human donor in good health. Some clones in this sample may be carry-over from other donors' samples. The sequence is built from TRBV6-2 or TRBV6-3 and TRBJ2-7. Sequencing used memory CD8+ T cells from blood. The cell subset or site label, read with the paper, signifies: conventional CD8+ memory T cells (TMEM), sorted as controls. The CDR3 protein sequence reads: CASLDRGTYEQYF.